This T cell receptor (beta chain) is from a study of T cells in Graves' hyperthyroidism and ophthalmopathy. Points from the study as a whole: Most thyroid-expanded clonotypes above 0.001 were also found in blood.

Exclusion followed for patients with uncontrolled infection, other autoimmune disease, pregnancy or lactation. Clinicians diagnosed patients from clinical symptoms, serum thyroxine and TRAb, thyroid ultrasound and orbital computed tomography. This clonotype was seen a few times. Its antigen remains unidentified. Amplified regions were TCR beta CDR3 sequences from RNA transcripts. An initial round of RT-PCR targeting the TCR CDR3 relied on the HTBI primer set. A single record per CDR3 protein comes from TCRdb applying MiXCR to the multiplex PCR reads. The sample has over 500,000 distinct CDR3 sequences; 46% are singletons. CDR1 and CDR2 (germline): SQVTM, ANQGSEA. Trimming pared 8 bases from V and 2 bases from J, leaving 18 bases between. The CDR3 length is 14 residues.

The specimen sequenced was peripheral blood or thyroid tissue (not recorded which). The gene calls are TRBV29-1 and TRBJ1-1, with D possibly TRBD1 on 5 matching bases. The source is an adult woman with Graves' disease, either hyperthyroidism or ophthalmopathy (not recorded which). The CDR3 DNA reads TGCAGCTTAGAGGCGGGGGGTTTTAACACTGAAGCTTTCTTT. This translates into CSLEAGGFNTEAFF.